Sequencing of this T cell receptor (beta chain) was carried out in a study of blood T cells in healthy people across ages. Study findings and constraints: Both naive CD4+ cell counts and diversity were greater in long-lived donors than in aged donors. Across the age range, TCR beta diversity per million T cells fell in a roughly linear way.

This CDR3 is built from 15 residues. PCR was performed a second time for about 7 to 11 cycles using a sample-barcoded 5' primer and a J-beta primer mix. Each cDNA was tagged by a template-switch adaptor containing 12 random nucleotides. TCRdb independently ran MiXCR on the 5' RACE reads; one entry per CDR3 protein. The table shows roughly 930,000 distinct CDR3 sequences, with 48% occurring only once. Note on this clonotype: As yet, its antigen is unknown.

Sequencing was carried out using blood. The source is a man under 40 in good health. V gene TRBV21-1 combines with J gene TRBJ2-7; TRBD1, the D gene given by the table, was not confirmed from the DNA. TRBV21-1 is a listed pseudogene. CDR3 region: CASSKGRGQGSTQYF. In DNA form, the CDR3 reads TGTGCCAGCAGCAAAGGAAGGGGACAGGGCTCTACGCAGTACTTC.